These T cell receptor beta chains were read from a single sample in a study of T cell changes during pregnancy in multiple sclerosis. The data were produced by immunoSEQ multiplex PCR, yet TCRdb's version contains in-frame clones alone and is incomplete. In the table there are roughly 40,000 clones, roughly nine tenths of which are singletons. The source material was peripheral blood, sampled before pregnancy. Receptors originate from a female donor with multiple sclerosis, enrolled in a pregnancy study. Each CDR3 is given with its conserved first and last residue. A D gene is named only where the DNA matches it firmly. Only part of the rows carry a size: once, few, many, or a class if the clone is expanded.

V,size,J,D,CDR3,DNA
TRBV9,-,TRBJ1-5,-,CASSGDDSTNNQPQHF,TGTGCCAGCAGCGGCGACGACAGCACGAACAATCAGCCCCAGCATTTT
TRBV29-1,-,TRBJ2-1,TRBD2,CSVASGTASYNEQFF,TGCAGCGTTGCTAGCGGGACCGCCTCCTACAATGAGCAGTTCTTC
TRBV6-1,-,TRBJ2-5,-,CASSEVAGQETQYF,TGTGCCAGCAGTGAAGTGGCAGGACAAGAGACCCAGTACTTC
TRBV14,-,TRBJ2-7,TRBD2,CASSLGISGYEQYF,TGTGCCAGCAGCCTTGGTATTAGCGGGTACGAGCAGTACTTC
TRBV18,few,TRBJ1-1,TRBD1,CASSPGTGRTEAFF,TGTGCCAGCTCACCCGGGACAGGGAGGACTGAAGCTTTCTTT
TRBV6-1,-,TRBJ2-1,TRBD2,CASSGGRFSSEQFF,TGTGCCAGCAGCGGCGGGAGATTTAGTAGTGAGCAGTTCTTC
TRBV11-2,-,TRBJ2-1,TRBD2,CAIVLADNEQFF,TGTGCCATAGTCCTAGCGGACAATGAGCAGTTCTTC
TRBV2,few,TRBJ2-3,TRBD2,CASSGGTSGRGTDTQYF,TGTGCCAGCAGTGGTGGGACTAGCGGGAGAGGCACAGATACGCAGTATTTT
TRBV4-2,-,TRBJ2-5,-,CASSPEALSRRETQYF,TGTGCCAGCAGCCCGGAGGCCCTATCCAGACGAGAGACCCAGTACTTC
TRBV6-1,-,TRBJ2-5,-,CASSEAGGLQETQYF,TGTGCCAGCAGTGAAGCGGGGGGATTACAAGAGACCCAGTACTTC
TRBV6-6,-,TRBJ1-1,TRBD1,CASSYQGGEQAFF,TGTGCCAGCAGTTATCAGGGGGGCGAACAAGCTTTCTTT
TRBV10-3,-,TRBJ1-1,-,CAISESGRGLTEAFF,TGTGCCATCAGTGAGTCGGGCAGGGGTTTGACTGAAGCTTTCTTT
TRBV5-1,-,TRBJ1-1,-,CASSLVGGGAFF,TGCGCCAGCAGCTTGGTGGGCGGCGGGGCTTTCTTT
TRBV18,few,TRBJ1-5,TRBD1,CASSRGQDNQPQHF,TGTGCCAGCTCAAGGGGACAGGACAATCAGCCCCAGCATTTT
TRBV6-1,once,TRBJ2-7,TRBD1,CAILAGGHSYEQYF,TGTGCGATCCTTGCAGGGGGCCACTCCTACGAGCAGTACTTC
TRBV7-9,-,TRBJ1-5,TRBD1,CASSPRGQVNFNQPQHF,TGTGCCAGCAGCCCCAGGGGACAGGTAAATTTCAATCAGCCCCAGCATTTT
TRBV4-2,once,TRBJ2-7,-,CASSQGLAASYEQYF,TGTGCCAGCAGCCAAGGGCTAGCCGCTTCCTACGAGCAGTACTTC
TRBV28,-,TRBJ2-3,TRBD2,CASNGRERGTDTQYF,TGTGCCAGCAACGGGCGGGAGAGGGGCACAGATACGCAGTATTTT
TRBV19,-,TRBJ2-1,-,CASSNPGEIYEQFF,TGTGCCAGTAGTAACCCAGGGGAGATTTATGAGCAGTTCTTC
TRBV18,-,TRBJ2-1,-,CASSPREGGNEQFF,TGTGCCAGCTCACCTCGTGAAGGGGGCAATGAGCAGTTCTTC
TRBV18,-,TRBJ2-3,TRBD2,CASSLRTSGNTDTQYF,TGTGCCAGCTCACTCCGGACTAGCGGTAACACAGATACGCAGTATTTT
TRBV6-4,-,TRBJ2-3,TRBD2,CASRLTSDRADTQYF,TGTGCCAGCAGACTCACTAGCGACCGGGCAGATACGCAGTATTTT
TRBV6-4,-,TRBJ2-3,-,CASSEGGETDTQYF,TGTGCCAGCAGTGAAGGGGGAGAAACAGATACGCAGTATTTT
TRBV19,-,TRBJ2-5,TRBD2,CASSAIAGGRETQYF,TGTGCCAGTAGCGCTATAGCGGGAGGTAGGGAGACCCAGTACTTC
TRBV4-1,-,TRBJ2-6,-,CASSQEWGGGANVLTF,TGCGCCAGCAGCCAAGAGTGGGGCGGTGGGGCCAACGTCCTGACTTTC
TRBV2,once,TRBJ2-3,-,CASSPGFSTDTQYF,TGTGCCAGCAGTCCCGGTTTTAGCACAGATACGCAGTATTTT
TRBV5-1,-,TRBJ2-3,TRBD2,CASSLKGGADTQYF,TGCGCCAGCAGCTTGAAGGGAGGGGCAGATACGCAGTATTTT
TRBV4-1,once,TRBJ1-4,-,CASSQVRAGIATNEKLFF,TGCGCCAGCAGCCAAGTGAGGGCGGGAATTGCAACTAATGAAAAACTGTTTTTT
TRBV10-3,-,TRBJ2-1,TRBD2,CAISESLAGDGYEQFF,TGTGCCATCAGTGAGTCACTAGCGGGAGATGGCTATGAGCAGTTCTTC
TRBV5-6,-,TRBJ1-6,-,CASSQRVSPLHF,TGTGCCAGCAGCCAGCGGGTTTCACCCCTCCACTTT
TRBV28,-,TRBJ1-1,-,CASSLIGHQNTEAFF,TGTGCCAGCAGTTTAATCGGACACCAGAACACTGAAGCTTTCTTT
TRBV9,-,TRBJ2-7,-,CASSLRDQGTYEQYF,TGTGCCAGCAGCTTGCGGGACCAAGGAACCTACGAGCAGTACTTC
TRBV19,-,TRBJ1-2,TRBD1,CASSLGQAAGYGYTF,TGTGCCAGTAGTCTAGGACAGGCCGCCGGCTATGGCTACACCTTC
TRBV7-9,-,TRBJ1-3,-,CASSLGPPVGYF,TGTGCCAGCAGCTTAGGTCCTCCAGTTGGATATTTT
TRBV5-1,-,TRBJ2-5,-,CASSLDVTPGQETQYF,TGCGCCAGCAGCTTGGACGTCACCCCCGGCCAAGAGACCCAGTACTTC
TRBV19,-,TRBJ2-2,TRBD2,CASSLTSPAAGELFF,TGTGCCAGTAGTTTGACTAGCCCGGCCGCCGGGGAGCTGTTTTTT
TRBV5-6,-,TRBJ2-7,TRBD2,CASSLGRLAGYEQYF,TGTGCCAGCAGCTTGGGTCGACTAGCGGGATACGAGCAGTACTTC
TRBV7-6,-,TRBJ2-7,TRBD2,CASSLASSAGATSYEQYF,TGTGCCAGCAGCTTAGCGTCATCAGCGGGGGCGACCTCCTACGAGCAGTACTTC
TRBV11-3,-,TRBJ2-1,-,CASSFARAGYNEQFF,TGTGCCAGCAGCTTCGCGAGGGCGGGGTACAATGAGCAGTTCTTC
TRBV4-3,-,TRBJ1-2,TRBD1,CASSQGHRDRGIYGYTF,TGCGCCAGCAGCCAAGGGCACCGGGACAGGGGGATTTATGGCTACACCTTC
TRBV9,-,TRBJ2-7,-,CASSAGSSEQYF,TGTGCCAGCAGCGCAGGGTCCTCCGAGCAGTACTTC
TRBV9,few,TRBJ2-7,-,CASSVGGAFSTYEQYF,TGTGCCAGCAGCGTAGGCGGCGCGTTCTCCACCTACGAGCAGTACTTC
TRBV6-5,few,TRBJ1-1,-,CASRSSTKAFF,TGTGCCAGCAGATCCAGTACTAAAGCTTTCTTT
TRBV5-8,-,TRBJ1-5,-,CASSLGTERRRPQHF,TGTGCCAGCAGCTTGGGGACGGAGAGGAGGCGGCCCCAGCATTTT
TRBV7-6,-,TRBJ2-7,TRBD2,CASSLETSGSYEQYF,TGTGCCAGCAGCTTAGAAACTAGCGGGAGCTACGAGCAGTACTTC
TRBV7-7,-,TRBJ2-5,-,CASSRLQETQYF,TGTGCCAGCAGCCGTCTTCAAGAGACCCAGTACTTC
TRBV7-2,-,TRBJ2-7,-,CASSPTGAGGEQYF,TGTGCCAGCAGCCCTACAGGGGCCGGGGGAGAGCAGTACTTC
TRBV5-4,-,TRBJ2-3,TRBD2,CASSLKLAGGSGLVDTQYF,TGTGCCAGCAGCTTGAAACTAGCGGGAGGATCTGGTTTAGTCGATACGCAGTATTTT
TRBV7-2,few,TRBJ1-2,TRBD1,CASSPSDRVYGYTF,TGTGCCAGCAGCCCATCGGACAGGGTCTATGGCTACACCTTC
TRBV7-9,-,TRBJ2-2,TRBD2,CASSSPGGGDTGELFF,TGTGCCAGCAGCTCCCCGGGAGGTGGGGACACCGGGGAGCTGTTTTTT